This T cell receptor beta chain was recorded in a study of blood T cells in healthy people across ages. Study conclusions and caveats: Strong correlation was found linking TCR beta diversity to naive T cell percentage.

This clonotype was detected once. Antigen: not known. A much bigger clone sits one base away, suggesting this may be a read error. Per the germline V gene, CDR1 is SGHRS and CDR2 is YFSETQ. This CDR3 spans 15 amino acids. Sample-barcoded 5' priming and a J-beta primer mix drove a second PCR of roughly 6 to 12 cycles. In TCRdb, the 5' RACE reads were re-called with MiXCR into one record per CDR3 protein. The table records roughly 1,700,000 distinct CDR3 sequences, over 25% of them present only once. The source material was blood. The sequence derives from a woman aged 25-40 years in good health. The chain carries TRBV5-1 and TRBJ2-7, with D possibly being TRBD1 or TRBD2 (5 bases each). The CDR3 loop reads CTSSLNPGHSYEQYF. The CDR3 region has the DNA TGCACCAGCAGCTTGAATCCGGGGCATTCCTACGAGCAGTACTTC.